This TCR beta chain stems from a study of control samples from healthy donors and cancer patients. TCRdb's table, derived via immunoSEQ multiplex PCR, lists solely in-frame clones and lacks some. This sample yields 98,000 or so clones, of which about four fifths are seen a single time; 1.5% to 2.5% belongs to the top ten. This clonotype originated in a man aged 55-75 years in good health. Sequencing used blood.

CDR3 DNA: TGCGCCAGCTCAATAGCGGGAGGGCCCTCAGATACGCAGTATTTT. Its protein product is CASSIAGGPSDTQYF. The chain is built from TRBV5-1 and TRBJ2-3, with 11 positions matching TRBD2. CDR3 size: 15 residues. With 7 bases clipped from V and 4 bases from J, the junction kept 8 bases outside the gene matches. CDR1 is SGHRS and CDR2 is YFSETQ in the germline V gene.